The 27 T cell receptor beta chains below all came from one sample that was sequenced in a study of spatial heterogeneity in lung cancer. Time point given: sample taken at primary tumor resection. Tumor, nontumor lung or frozen PBMC supplied whole RNA that was sequenced unsorted. TCRdb analysed the 5' RACE reads with MiXCR anew, one entry per CDR3 protein. The repertoire has 55,000 to 75,000 distinct CDR3 sequences, 7.5% to 9% of them found once; the top ten carry roughly 16%. The sample consisted of PBMCs, taken at surgery. These receptors were taken from a female donor with early-stage non-small cell lung cancer.

This clonotype was counted at least ten times. This chain uses TRBV9 with TRBJ1-1; possible D gene TRBD1, 5 bases. The CDR3 runs to 14 residues. Germline assignment: CDR1 SGDLS and CDR2 YYNGEE. Trimming took off 1 base at V and 1 base at J, with 8 bases between the two ends. CDR3 DNA: TGTGCCAGCAGCGTATCCAGGGCGAACACTGAAGCTTTCTTT. Amino acids: CASSVSRANTEAFF.

V usage is TRBV12-3 or TRBV12-4 and J usage is TRBJ1-2; the D is unclear. The CDR3 sequence is 12 residues long. The V gene lost 6 bases and the J gene lost 6 bases, with 11 bases spanning the gap. The CDR3 region is CASRSESDGYTF. The CDR3 nucleotides read TGTGCCAGCAGATCGGAATCCGATGGCTACACCTTC.

This clonotype has just a few counts. The rearrangement links TRBV20-1 to TRBJ1-1; D is perhaps TRBD1 (6 bases). The CDR3 is made up of 19 amino acids. Germline CDR1 and CDR2: DFQATT and SNEGSKA (reference sequence). The germline V and J ends were trimmed by 1 base and 3 bases, with 27 bases remaining between them. This CDR3 is CSARGLPGTHLSGDTEAFF. DNA for the CDR3: TGCAGTGCTAGAGGCCTACCAGGCACCCACCTCTCAGGGGACACTGAAGCTTTCTTT.

This clonotype occurred many times. The rearrangement uses TRBV27 and TRBJ2-4; 7 bases line up with TRBD1. The V and J ends lost 7 bases and 5 bases, in that order; junction bases with no gene match: 5. Germline CDR1 and CDR2: MNHEY and SMNVEV (reference sequence). The CDR3 consists of 13 residues. CDR3 in DNA: TGTGCCAGCAAGGTGACAGGGCAAAACATTCAGTACTTC. Residues: CASKVTGQNIQYF.

CDR3 sequence (DNA): TGTGCCAGCAGTGAGTGGGGACAGTTCTATGGCTACACCTTC. Protein: CASSEWGQFYGYTF. The chain employs TRBV25-1 and TRBJ1-2, with 7 bases aligning to TRBD1. The CDR3 extends over 14 amino acids. Germline V gives CDR1 MGHDK, CDR2 SYGVNS. V gave up 3 bases and J gave up 4 bases; unmatched junction bases: 5.

V gene TRBV5-1 combines with J gene TRBJ2-1; 9 bases fit TRBD2. The V segment lost 2 bases and the J segment 9 bases; nucleotides outside the gene matches: 9. Germline V gives CDR1 SGHRS, CDR2 YFSETQ. The CDR3 has 15 amino acids. The CDR3 coding sequence is TGCGCCAGCAGCTTTTTGGATAGCGGGGGAGCTGAGCAGTTCTTC. Residues: CASSFLDSGGAEQFF.

This sequence joins TRBV12-3 or TRBV12-4 and TRBJ1-4; D is uncertain. Trimming shortened V by 6 bases and J by 0 bases, and 11 bases separated the two germline ends. CDR3 length equals 15 residues. For the CDR3, the DNA is TGTGCCAGCAGATACTCAGGCGCAACTAATGAAAAACTGTTTTTT. Its translation is CASRYSGATNEKLFF.

This clonotype was seen at least ten times. The chain joins TRBV19 to TRBJ1-1, with a weak D call TRBD1 (5 bases). Trimming removed 0 bases from V and 4 bases from J, with 12 bases in between. Germline CDR1 reads LNHDA; CDR2 reads SQIVND (reference sequence). The CDR3 contains 15 residues. The CDR3 nucleotides read TGTGCCAGTAGTATAGAACTGGGGAGGGGCACTGAAGCTTTCTTT. This sequence encodes CASSIELGRGTEAFF.

The V gene is TRBV11-3, the J gene TRBJ2-5; D might be TRBD2 (6 bases). The ends were cut back, 5 bases at V and 3 bases at J, with 10 bases in the middle. Per germline, CDR1 SGHNT and CDR2 YENEEA. The length of the CDR3 is 13 residues. The CDR3 loop reads CASSPRLEETQYF. CDR3 in DNA: TGTGCCAGCAGCCCTAGACTAGAAGAGACCCAGTACTTC.

This clonotype was detected ten times or more. The chain combines TRBV10-3 with TRBJ2-1; 8 bases map to TRBD1. After removal of 7 bases from V and 11 bases from J, the junction contained 7 bases not matched to a gene. The germline gives CDR1 ENHRY, CDR2 SYGVKD. This CDR3 region has 12 residues. The CDR3 bases are TGTGCCATCAAGCAGGGGGCAGGAAAGCAGTTCTTC. Protein sequence: CAIKQGAGKQFF.

This clonotype was seen many times. This chain links TRBV29-1 with TRBJ1-1; D is unresolved. Trimming shortened V by 7 bases and J by 0 bases, and 6 bases separated the two germline ends. Germline CDR1 and CDR2: SQVTM and ANQGSEA. The CDR3 extends over 11 amino acids. CDR3 sequence: CSGSLNTEAFF. The DNA for the CDR3 is TGCAGCGGCAGCCTGAACACTGAAGCTTTCTTT.

This clonotype was recorded at least ten times. The rearrangement links TRBV28 to TRBJ1-5; 7 nucleotides line up with TRBD1. CDR3 length: 12 amino acids. CDR1 is MDHEN and CDR2 is SYDVKM in the germline V gene. The trim removed 11 bases at V and 0 bases at J, leaving 1 base unmatched. DNA of the CDR3: TGTGCCGGACAGGTTAGCAATCAGCCCCAGCATTTT. Translation: CAGQVSNQPQHF.

Ten or more counts support this clonotype. The chain has TRBV9 and TRBJ1-6; 8 nucleotides line up with TRBD1. Germline V gives CDR1 SGDLS, CDR2 YYNGEE. The CDR3 is 16 amino acids. J lost 2 bases, V lost 0 bases, and 1 base had no gene match. CDR3 DNA sequence: TGTGCCAGCAGCGTAGCGGGACAGGCCTATAATTCACCCCTCCACTTT. Protein product: CASSVAGQAYNSPLHF.

V is TRBV5-1 and J is TRBJ2-5; 11 nucleotides line up with TRBD2. Germline CDR1 and CDR2: SGHRS and YFSETQ. Unmatched junction bases numbered 7, after V lost 5 bases and J lost 1 base. This CDR3 comprises 16 residues. Here the CDR3 reads CASRPLAGGIQETQYF. For the CDR3, the DNA is TGCGCCAGCAGACCGCTAGCGGGGGGTATCCAAGAGACCCAGTACTTC.

The chain joins TRBV12-3 or TRBV12-4 to TRBJ1-5, with D unresolved. The CDR3 is 12 amino acids. The V end lost 3 bases, the J end lost 8 bases, and 8 bases lay between the germline ends. This chain's CDR3 is CASSLAVEPQHF. The CDR3 DNA is TGTGCCAGCAGTTTGGCCGTAGAGCCCCAGCATTTT.

This clonotype appeared many times. The J gene is TRBJ2-1, the V gene TRBV20-1; 14 bases align to TRBD2. The CDR3 has 20 amino acids. The ends lost 3 bases at V and 8 bases at J; junction bases unmatched: 21. Germline V gene sequence: CDR1 DFQATT, CDR2 SNEGSKA (reference sequence). CDR3 DNA sequence: TGCAGTGCTAGTGGTTTTAGGCAGGGACTAGCGGGAGTAAGGGCCCATGAGCAGTTCTTC. Amino acid sequence: CSASGFRQGLAGVRAHEQFF.

This chain connects TRBV20-1 to TRBJ1-2, with 7 positions matching TRBD1. Germline trimming cut 3 bases from V and 8 bases from J; bases unmatched to any gene: 12. This CDR3 is built from 14 residues. Looked up from germline, CDR1 is DFQATT and CDR2 is SNEGSKA (reference sequence). The CDR3 DNA follows: TGCAGTGCTAGTGATTCCAGGGGGTCCGGAGGCTACACCTTC. The encoded protein is CSASDSRGSGGYTF.

This clonotype was seen a handful of times. The chain is built from TRBV5-1 and TRBJ2-3; TRBD1 aligns across 8 bases. From germline, CDR1 is SGHRS and CDR2 YFSETQ. The trim removed 2 bases at V and 0 bases at J, leaving 5 bases unmatched. This CDR3 region has 16 residues. CDR3 coding DNA: TGCGCCAGCAGCTTACAGGGGGACGGGAGCACAGATACGCAGTATTTT. Protein sequence: CASSLQGDGSTDTQYF.

The chain uses TRBV6-2 or TRBV6-3 and TRBJ2-7; 10 bases agree with TRBD2. V shed 7 bases, J shed 2 bases, and the junction held 5 bases outside the gene matches. CDR3 length: 14 residues. CDR1 and CDR2 (germline): MNHEY, SVGEGT. CDR3 DNA: TGTGCCAGCAAAGGAGCGGGGGGGCCCTACGAGCAGTACTTC. Its translation: CASKGAGGPYEQYF.

Only a few counts were recorded for this clonotype. This CDR3 reads CATSDLNSHQPQHF. The CDR3 nucleotides are TGTGCCACCAGTGATTTGAACTCCCACCAGCCCCAGCATTTT. The V call is TRBV24-1, the J call TRBJ1-5; D remains ambiguous. CDR1 is KGHDR, CDR2 SFDVKD, per germline. The CDR3 totals 14 residues. Between the trimmed V and J ends, which lost 0 bases and 7 bases, there was a span of 9 bases.

The table lists this clonotype with a few counts. The rearrangement joins TRBV12-3 or TRBV12-4 to TRBJ1-3; no definite D call. CDR3 length: 15 residues. Trimming removed 6 bases from V and 0 bases from J, with 12 bases in between. DNA for the CDR3: TGTGCCAGCAGCCCCTTAACGATCTCTGGAAACACCATATATTTT. Protein sequence: CASSPLTISGNTIYF.

Written as DNA, the CDR3 is TGTGCCACCAGTGAGTCAGGCTCGAATTCACCCCTCCACTTT. Encoded protein: CATSESGSNSPLHF. This chain links TRBV24-1 with TRBJ1-6; no clear D. This CDR3 is built from 14 residues. The germline gives CDR1 KGHDR, CDR2 SFDVKD. The V end lost 4 bases, the J end lost 7 bases, and 10 bases lay between the germline ends.

The rearrangement joins TRBV6-6 to TRBJ2-4; no clear D gene. Trimming removed 5 bases at V and 5 bases at J, with 10 bases between. The CDR3 is 13 residues long. Germline CDR1 is MNHNY and CDR2 is SVGAGI (reference sequence). CDR3 coding DNA: TGTGCCAGCAGTACCGATATGGAAAACATTCAGTACTTC. Amino acid sequence: CASSTDMENIQYF.

This clonotype came up many times. The chain recombines TRBV5-5 with TRBJ1-1, with D maybe TRBD1 (5 bases). The germline CDR1 and CDR2 sequences are SGHKS and YYEKEE (reference sequence). The CDR3 is 12 residues long. V lost 7 bases and J lost 1, with 8 bases in between. This chain's CDR3 is CASFRENTEAFF. The CDR3 nucleotides read TGTGCCAGCTTCAGGGAGAACACTGAAGCTTTCTTT.

The V and J genes are TRBV3-1 and TRBJ1-6; 8 nucleotides line up with TRBD1. CDR3 length equals 15 residues. Trimming removed 4 bases from V and 8 bases from J; junction bases left unmatched: 7. Germline assignment: CDR1 LGHDT and CDR2 YNNKEL (reference sequence). DNA for the CDR3: TGTGCCAGCAGCCGCCCGGGCAGGGGGCATTCACCCCTCCACTTT. This codes for CASSRPGRGHSPLHF.

This clonotype was observed at least ten times. The chain combines TRBV5-1 with TRBJ2-7; possible D gene TRBD2, 6 bases. The CDR3 runs 14 residues. Germline-derived CDR1 and CDR2 are SGHRS and YFSETQ. The germline V and J ends were trimmed by 4 bases and 6 bases, with 17 bases remaining between them. The DNA of the CDR3 is TGCGCCAGCAGCATGGCCGGGTTGGAGGGCGAGCAGTACGTC. Its translation: CASSMAGLEGEQYV.

This clonotype occurred a few times. The chain combines TRBV11-3 with TRBJ2-1; TRBD2 matches 7 bases. CDR3 size: 15 residues. From germline, CDR1 is SGHNT and CDR2 YENEEA. V lost 1 base and J lost 3; bases outside the gene matches: 3. CDR3 protein: CASSLGDYYYNEQFF. DNA of the CDR3: TGTGCCAGCAGCTTAGGGGACTACTACTACAATGAGCAGTTCTTC.